This entry concerns a single T cell receptor beta chain. Its specific antigen is unknown. Base-call qualities are not available, and no considerably larger clone is one nucleotide away. Sorted unstimulated T cells, along with proliferating T cells recovered from mixed lymphocyte reactions, underwent TCRbeta CDR3 sequencing. Fresh whole blood from more than 8 HLA-typed healthy donors was used as the source from which PBMCs were isolated. Unstimulated CD4+ non-regulatory T cells were FACS-sorted to map the origin of alloreactive clones. This specimen belongs to a study of siplizumab effects on memory and regulatory T cells (dated by TCRdb to between 2019 and 2020). Concerning the study at large: The effect of the anti-CD2 antibody siplizumab on alloreactive T-cell subsets was examined in allogeneic mixed lymphocyte reactions constructed from human PBMCs. Beyond this particular receptor, the publication reports: No functional confirmation was obtained for the suppressive function of proliferating Tregs from siplizumab cultures. The cumulative frequency of alloreactive sequences traceable to unstimulated CD4+ memory T cells was significantly reduced by siplizumab. Roughly 75-95% of proliferating CD4+ or CD8+ clones could not be assigned a naive or memory phenotype. Because sequences at frequencies below about 10^-5 were poorly captured, only a minor fraction of alloreactive clones could be mapped back to unstimulated subsets. In reactions with siplizumab, an average of roughly 69% of mappable alloreactive CD4+ clones were Treg-derived, compared with 25% to 30% in control reactions. Greater diversity appeared to be present in unstimulated naive T cells than in memory T cells, and a substantial contribution to the alloresponse seemed to be made by naive cells.

Libraries were built with the immunoSEQ multiplex PCR assay. The deep sequencing platform assayed about 90,000 TCR templates per sample. Genomic DNA extracted from sorted T cells was used for TCRbeta CDR3 sequencing. As for the authors' bioinformatics: Clonal analysis of TCRbeta CDR3 data was done in the R programming language. Unstimulated samples were compared with post-reaction CFSE-low samples to define alloreactive CD4+ and CD8+ clones. Regulatory or non-regulatory origin was assigned to alloreactive CD4+ clones by matching of sequences to sorted unstimulated Treg and non-Treg repertoires. In TCRdb, the immuneACCESS table is reduced to in-frame sequences with V and J assigned. These tables do not hold every clone; where another copy was compared, an unresolved V gene accounts for under half, and the others remain unexplained. The D gene and trimming were derived from the DNA, and the V and J assignments and clone size from that table. The sample has roughly 120,000 clones on record, roughly 94% of them singletons. About 1.8% of the sample rests with the top ten.

Germline trimming amounts to 0 bases on V and 7 bases on J, with 9 as the count of junction bases outside the gene matches. The germline V gene (reference sequence) yields SGHNT for CDR1 and YYREEE for CDR2. The CDR3 runs 15 amino acids, cysteine and phenylalanine included. Only the CDR3 DNA is retained, 45 bases long and in frame from the first base. The sequence was collected from a human donor in good health. The sample was non-Treg CD4+ T cells sorted from blood. The cell subset or site label corresponds to: FACS-sorted unstimulated CD4+ non-regulatory T cells. The V and J genes are TRBV5-4 and TRBJ1-2; 7 of the junction bases match TRBD1. The DNA is TGTGCCAGCAGCTTGGACAGGGGCCCTCTGGGTGGCTACACCTTC. Its amino acids are CASSLDRGPLGGYTF.